This T cell receptor (beta chain) came from a study of blood T cells in healthy people across ages. Study-level background: There was about one barcoded beta molecule captured by template switching per two T cells. Findings and caveats of the study: Estimated diversity that came from one million T cells was considered an underestimate.

This clonotype appeared many times. Its target is not known. Samples had at least 6 million PBMCs isolated from them. Using a J-beta primer mix together with a sample-barcoded 5' primer, a second PCR was run for roughly 7 to 12 cycles. TCRdb re-called the 5' RACE reads through MiXCR, storing one row per CDR3 protein. The table includes about 1.7 million distinct CDR3 sequences, 28% detected once. The receptor was derived from a woman aged 25 to 39 in good health. Sequenced sample: blood.

DNA of the CDR3: TGCAGTGCTAGTGATCAACAGGGGGCGACCTACGAGCAGTACTTC. Its translation is CSASDQQGATYEQYF. This chain uses TRBV20-1 with TRBJ2-7; the match to TRBD1 covers 9 bases. J gave up 2 bases and V 3 bases, and 8 bases lay outside the gene matches. CDR1 and CDR2 (germline): DFQATT, SNEGSKA (reference sequence). There are 15 residues in the CDR3.